This TCR beta chain stems from a study of shared clonotypes between healthy human individuals. General study results and limits: Donor clonotype sharing was expected to depend on sequencing depth.

The genomic DNA of each subset was split evenly across several immunoSEQ plates. Only in-frame clones appear in the TCRdb table, and some are missing; sequencing was by immunoSEQ multiplex PCR. The repertoire includes 85,000 to 100,000 clones, roughly two thirds of them detected once, and roughly 40% sits in the top ten. This CDR3 is built from 13 residues. V was clipped by 7 bases and J by 3 bases; unmatched bases: 5. The germline V gene encodes CDR1 SQVTM and CDR2 ANQGSEA. Of note for this clone: Its target is unknown.

Sequences were obtained from memory CD8+ T cells sorted from blood. Subset specified: CD45RO+ cells pooled with CCR7-negative TemRA cells. The chain combines TRBV29-1 with TRBJ2-7, with TRBD2 matching 11 bases. This TCR was sampled from a young man in good health. As DNA, the CDR3 is TGCAGCGCCCGACTAGCGGGATACTACGAGCAGTACTTC. This translates into CSARLAGYYEQYF.